The 10 T cell receptor beta chains below were found in one sample sequenced in a study of identifying expanded T cells in peripheral blood. Assay used: immunoSEQ multiplex PCR; TCRdb lists only in-frame clones, some missing. This table holds some 120,000 clones, more than 75% found once. Material for sequencing was blood. All receptors come from a person aged 18-70 years in good health.

In its sample, this clone was seen once. The rearrangement uses TRBV18 and TRBJ2-3; no reliable D call. The V and J ends lost 0 bases and 6 bases respectively, with 4 bases between them. Germline lookup yields CDR1 KGHSH and CDR2 LQKENI. The CDR3 has 12 amino acids. CDR3 sequence reads: CASSPPEDTQYF. In DNA, the CDR3 is TGTGCCAGCTCACCACCGGAGGATACGCAGTATTTT.

The chain combines TRBV30 with TRBJ1-1; D unresolved. Germline V CDR1 and CDR2: GTSNPN, SVGIG (reference sequence). The CDR3 is 13 amino acids. Trimming removed 0 bases at V and 4 bases at J, with 9 bases between. The CDR3 bases are TGTGCCTGGAGTGTGGGGAAGCGCACTGAAGCTTTCTTT. Amino acid sequence: CAWSVGKRTEAFF. Looking up the rest from reference TRBV30 and TRBJ1-1 gives the full variable domain: SQTIHQWPATLVQPVGSPLSLECTVEGTSNPNLYWYRQAAGRGLQLLFYSVGIGQISSEVPQNLSASRPQDRQFILSSKKLLLSDSGFYLCAWSVGKRTEAFFGQGTRLTVV.

The chain uses TRBV5-1 and TRBJ1-4; TRBD1 aligns across 7 bases. This CDR3 region has 15 residues. CDR1 is SGHRS and CDR2 is YFSETQ in the germline V gene. The trim removed 0 bases at V and 4 bases at J, leaving 3 bases unmatched. The CDR3: CASSLGDRLNEKLFF. The CDR3 DNA follows: TGCGCCAGCAGCTTGGGGGACAGACTTAATGAAAAACTGTTTTTT.

J is TRBJ2-1 and V is TRBV19; 10 bases are shared with TRBD1. The CDR3 covers 15 residues. Germline V gives CDR1 LNHDA, CDR2 SQIVND (reference sequence). The ends lost 10 bases at V and 7 bases at J; junction bases unmatched: 13. The CDR3 nucleotides read TGTGCCACCGGCAGGAGTGGGACAGGGGAGAATGAGCAGTTCTTC. It codes for CATGRSGTGENEQFF.

The V gene is TRBV7-9, the J gene TRBJ1-3; 9 bases agree with TRBD1. CDR1 and CDR2 from the germline V gene are SEHNR and FQNEAQ (reference sequence). The length of the CDR3 is 15 residues. V was pared by 5 bases and J by 4 bases, with 6 bases of the junction left unmatched. Here the CDR3 reads CASSKGQGTGNTIYF. For the CDR3, the DNA is TGTGCCAGCAGCAAGGGACAGGGAACCGGAAACACCATATATTTT.

The chain employs TRBV6-5 and TRBJ2-1; 12 positions agree with TRBD1. The CDR3 is 16 residues long. From germline, CDR1 is MNHEY and CDR2 SVGAGI. Trimming took 2 bases from V and 6 from J; bases not matched to a gene: 5. CDR3 nucleotide sequence: TGTGCCAGCAGTTACCCAGGGACAGGGGGCACCAATGAGCAGTTCTTC. Translation: CASSYPGTGGTNEQFF.

The chain has TRBV7-9 and TRBJ2-1, with D unresolved. V was clipped by 6 bases and J by 3 bases, with 12 bases between them. The CDR3 is 14 amino acids. Per germline, CDR1 SEHNR and CDR2 FQNEAQ (reference sequence). The DNA of the CDR3 is TGTGCCAGCAGGAGGAACAGTAACTACAATGAGCAGTTCTTC. Translation: CASRRNSNYNEQFF.

This clone has only a few counts. The chain uses TRBV18 and TRBJ1-6; perhaps TRBD1 as D (5 bases). This CDR3 comprises 13 residues. The germline V gene has CDR1 KGHSH and CDR2 LQKENI. V lost 0 bases, J lost 8 bases, and 5 bases lay in between. The CDR3 sequence is CASSPPGDSPLHF. The CDR3 DNA sequence: TGTGCCAGCTCACCACCGGGGGATTCACCCCTCCACTTT.

The chain uses TRBV18 and TRBJ2-2, with D unclear. Trimming removed 3 bases from V and 0 bases from J, with 14 bases in between. The CDR3 consists of 17 residues. Germline V gene lookup returns CDR1 KGHSH and CDR2 LQKENI. CDR3 sequence (DNA): TGTGCCAGCTCACCGAATGAAAAGGGAACGAACACCGGGGAGCTGTTTTTT. It encodes CASSPNEKGTNTGELFF.

The chain recombines TRBV6-5 with TRBJ1-2, with no clear D. V lost 6 bases, J lost 5 bases, and 16 bases lay in between. The CDR3 length is 14 residues. The germline V gene has CDR1 MNHEY and CDR2 SVGAGI. CDR3: CASRLSRPPYGYTF. The DNA of the CDR3 is TGTGCCAGCAGGCTATCTCGGCCGCCATATGGCTACACCTTC.